This T cell receptor beta chain is from a study of shared clonotypes between healthy human individuals. This CDR3 is 13 amino acids long. Trimming shortened V by 0 bases and J by 3 bases, and 6 bases separated the two germline ends. Per germline, CDR1 SGHRS and CDR2 YFSETQ. A CD45RA-negative memory subset and a CD45RA+ naive subset were separated from the CD4+ cells. Study findings and constraints: Naive CD4 clonotype sharing across several donors was 4.5% to 6%.

Deep was the level at which the assay was run. Sorted subsets were amplified in replicate PCRs using around 200 ng DNA, 25,000 to 30,000 T cell genomes. The assay was immunoSEQ multiplex PCR, and TCRdb's table has in-frame clones only and misses some. The sample shows about 1 million clones, approximately 72% of them seen only once. As concerns this clone: Its antigen is as yet unknown.

This clonotype was obtained from a man between 18 and 29 years old in good health. The chain uses TRBV5-1 and TRBJ2-5; D not certain. The specimen sequenced was memory CD4+ T cells sorted from blood. The subset here: CD45RA-negative fraction. The CDR3 bases are TGCGCCAGCAGCTTGGCTATAAAAGAGACCCAGTACTTC. This gives the protein CASSLAIKETQYF.